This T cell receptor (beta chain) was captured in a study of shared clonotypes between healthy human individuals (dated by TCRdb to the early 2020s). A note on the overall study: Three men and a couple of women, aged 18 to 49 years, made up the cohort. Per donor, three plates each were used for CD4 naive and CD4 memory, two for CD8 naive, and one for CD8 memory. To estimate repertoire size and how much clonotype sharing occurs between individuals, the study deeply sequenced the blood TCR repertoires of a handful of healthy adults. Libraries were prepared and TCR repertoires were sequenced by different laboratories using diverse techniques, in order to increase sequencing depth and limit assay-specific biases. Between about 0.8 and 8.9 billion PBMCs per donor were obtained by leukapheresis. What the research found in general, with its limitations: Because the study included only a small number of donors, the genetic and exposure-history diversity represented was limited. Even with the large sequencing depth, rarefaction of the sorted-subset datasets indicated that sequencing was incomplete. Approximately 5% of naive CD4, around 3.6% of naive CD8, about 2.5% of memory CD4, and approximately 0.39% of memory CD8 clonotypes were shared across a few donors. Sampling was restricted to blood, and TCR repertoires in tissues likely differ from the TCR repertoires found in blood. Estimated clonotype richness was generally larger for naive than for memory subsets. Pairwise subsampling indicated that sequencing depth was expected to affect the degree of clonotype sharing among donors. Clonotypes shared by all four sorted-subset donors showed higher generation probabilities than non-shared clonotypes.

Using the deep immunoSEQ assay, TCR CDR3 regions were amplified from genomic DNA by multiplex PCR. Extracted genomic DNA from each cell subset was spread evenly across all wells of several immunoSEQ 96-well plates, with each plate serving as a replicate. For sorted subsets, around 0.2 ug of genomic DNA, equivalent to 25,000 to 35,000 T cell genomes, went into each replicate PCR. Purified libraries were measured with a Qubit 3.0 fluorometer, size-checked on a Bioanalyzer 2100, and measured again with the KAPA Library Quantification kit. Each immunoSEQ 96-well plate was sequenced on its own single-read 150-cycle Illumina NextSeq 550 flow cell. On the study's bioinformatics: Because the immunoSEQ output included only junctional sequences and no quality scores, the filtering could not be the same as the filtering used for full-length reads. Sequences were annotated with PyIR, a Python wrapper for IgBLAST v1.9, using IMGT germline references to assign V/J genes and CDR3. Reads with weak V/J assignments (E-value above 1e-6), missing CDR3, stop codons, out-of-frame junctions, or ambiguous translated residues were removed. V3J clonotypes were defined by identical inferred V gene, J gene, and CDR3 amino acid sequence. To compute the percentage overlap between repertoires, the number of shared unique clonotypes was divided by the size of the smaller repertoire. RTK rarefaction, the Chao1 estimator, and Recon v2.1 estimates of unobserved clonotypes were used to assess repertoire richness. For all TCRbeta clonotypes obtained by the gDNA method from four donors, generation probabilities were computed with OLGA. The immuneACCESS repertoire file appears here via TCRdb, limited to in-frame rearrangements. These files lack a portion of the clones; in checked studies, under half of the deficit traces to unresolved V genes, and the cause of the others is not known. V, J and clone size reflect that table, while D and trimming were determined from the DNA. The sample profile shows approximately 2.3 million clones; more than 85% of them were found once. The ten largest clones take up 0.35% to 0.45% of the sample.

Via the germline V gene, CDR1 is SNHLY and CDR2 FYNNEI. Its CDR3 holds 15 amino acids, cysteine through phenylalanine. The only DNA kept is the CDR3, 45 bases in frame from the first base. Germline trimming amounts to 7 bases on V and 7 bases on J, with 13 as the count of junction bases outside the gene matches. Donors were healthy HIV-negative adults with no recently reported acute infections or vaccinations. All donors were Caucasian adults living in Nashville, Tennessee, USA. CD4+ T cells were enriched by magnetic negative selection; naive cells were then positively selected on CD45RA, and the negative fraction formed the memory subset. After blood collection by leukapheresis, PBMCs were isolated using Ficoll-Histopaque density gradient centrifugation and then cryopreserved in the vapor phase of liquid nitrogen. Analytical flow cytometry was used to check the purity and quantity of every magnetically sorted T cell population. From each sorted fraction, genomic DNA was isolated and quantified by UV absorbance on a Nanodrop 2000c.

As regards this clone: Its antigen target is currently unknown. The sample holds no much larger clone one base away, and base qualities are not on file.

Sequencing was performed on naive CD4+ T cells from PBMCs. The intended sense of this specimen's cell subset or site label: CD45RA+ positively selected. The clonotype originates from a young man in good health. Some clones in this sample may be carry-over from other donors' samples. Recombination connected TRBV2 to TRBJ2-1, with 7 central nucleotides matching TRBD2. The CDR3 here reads CASTRTSWGRNEQFF. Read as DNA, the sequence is TGTGCCAGCACCAGGACTAGTTGGGGCCGAAATGAGCAGTTCTTC.